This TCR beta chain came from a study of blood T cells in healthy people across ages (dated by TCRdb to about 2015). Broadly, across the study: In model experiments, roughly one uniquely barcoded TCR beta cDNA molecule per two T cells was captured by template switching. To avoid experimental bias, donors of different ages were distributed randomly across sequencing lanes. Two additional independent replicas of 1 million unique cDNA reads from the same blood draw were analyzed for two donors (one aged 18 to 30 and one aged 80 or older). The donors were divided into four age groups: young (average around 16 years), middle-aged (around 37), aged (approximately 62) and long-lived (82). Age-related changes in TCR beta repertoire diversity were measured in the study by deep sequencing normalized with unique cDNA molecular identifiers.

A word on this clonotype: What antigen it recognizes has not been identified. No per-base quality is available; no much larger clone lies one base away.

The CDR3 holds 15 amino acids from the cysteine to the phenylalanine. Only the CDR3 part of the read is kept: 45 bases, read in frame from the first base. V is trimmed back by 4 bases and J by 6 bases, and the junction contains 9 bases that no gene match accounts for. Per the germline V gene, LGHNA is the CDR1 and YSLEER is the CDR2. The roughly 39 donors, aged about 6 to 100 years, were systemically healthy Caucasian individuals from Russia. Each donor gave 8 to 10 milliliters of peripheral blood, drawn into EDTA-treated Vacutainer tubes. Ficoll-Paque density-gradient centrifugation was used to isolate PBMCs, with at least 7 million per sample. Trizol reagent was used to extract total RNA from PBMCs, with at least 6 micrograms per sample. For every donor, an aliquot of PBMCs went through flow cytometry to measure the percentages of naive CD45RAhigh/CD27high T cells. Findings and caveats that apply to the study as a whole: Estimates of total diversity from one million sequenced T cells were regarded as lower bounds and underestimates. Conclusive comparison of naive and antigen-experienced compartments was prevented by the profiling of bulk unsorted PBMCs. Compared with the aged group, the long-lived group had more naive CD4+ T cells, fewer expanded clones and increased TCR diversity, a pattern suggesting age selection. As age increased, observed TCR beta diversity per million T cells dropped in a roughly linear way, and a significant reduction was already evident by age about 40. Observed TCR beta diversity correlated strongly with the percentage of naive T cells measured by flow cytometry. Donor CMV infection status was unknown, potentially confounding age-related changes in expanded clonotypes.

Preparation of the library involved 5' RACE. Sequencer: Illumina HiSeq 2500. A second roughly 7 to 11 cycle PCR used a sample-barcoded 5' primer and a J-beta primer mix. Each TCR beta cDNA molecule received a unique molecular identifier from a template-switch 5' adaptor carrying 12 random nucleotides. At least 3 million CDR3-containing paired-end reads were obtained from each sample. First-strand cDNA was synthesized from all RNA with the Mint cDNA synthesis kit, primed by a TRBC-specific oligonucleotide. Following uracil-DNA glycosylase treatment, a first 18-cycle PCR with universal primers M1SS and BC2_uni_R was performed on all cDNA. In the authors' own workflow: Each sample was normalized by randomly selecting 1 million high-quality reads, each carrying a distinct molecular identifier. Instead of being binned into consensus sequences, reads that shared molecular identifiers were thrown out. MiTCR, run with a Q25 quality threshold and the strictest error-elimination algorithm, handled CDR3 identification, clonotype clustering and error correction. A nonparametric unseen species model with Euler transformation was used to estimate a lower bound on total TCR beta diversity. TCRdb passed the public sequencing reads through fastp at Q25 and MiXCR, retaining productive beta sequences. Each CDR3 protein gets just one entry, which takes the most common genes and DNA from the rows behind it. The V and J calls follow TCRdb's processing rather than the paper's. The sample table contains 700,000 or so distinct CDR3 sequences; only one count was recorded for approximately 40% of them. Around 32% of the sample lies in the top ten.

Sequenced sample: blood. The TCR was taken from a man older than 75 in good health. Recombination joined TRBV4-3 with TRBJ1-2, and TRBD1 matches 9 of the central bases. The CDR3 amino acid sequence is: CASSRNIQGADGYTF. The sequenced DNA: TGCGCCAGCAGCCGCAACATACAGGGGGCGGATGGCTACACCTTC.